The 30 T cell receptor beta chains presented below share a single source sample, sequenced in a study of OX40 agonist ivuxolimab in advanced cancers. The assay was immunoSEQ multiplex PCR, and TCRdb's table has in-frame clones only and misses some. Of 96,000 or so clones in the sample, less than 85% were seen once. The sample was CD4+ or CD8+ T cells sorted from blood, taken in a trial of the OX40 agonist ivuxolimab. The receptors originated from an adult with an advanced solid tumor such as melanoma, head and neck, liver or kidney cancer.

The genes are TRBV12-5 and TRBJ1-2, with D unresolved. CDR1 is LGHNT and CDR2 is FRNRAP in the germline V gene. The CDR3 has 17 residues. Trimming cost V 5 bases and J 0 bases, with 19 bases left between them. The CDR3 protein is CASGAPLDWESNYGYTF. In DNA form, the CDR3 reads TGTGCTAGTGGTGCACCTCTGGACTGGGAATCTAACTATGGCTACACCTTC.

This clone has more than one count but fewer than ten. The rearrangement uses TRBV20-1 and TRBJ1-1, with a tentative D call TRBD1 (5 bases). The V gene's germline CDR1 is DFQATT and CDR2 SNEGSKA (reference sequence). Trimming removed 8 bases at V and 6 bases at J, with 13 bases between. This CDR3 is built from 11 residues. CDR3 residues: CSTSGVPEAFF. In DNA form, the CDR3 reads TGCAGTACCTCGGGGGTCCCTGAAGCTTTCTTT.

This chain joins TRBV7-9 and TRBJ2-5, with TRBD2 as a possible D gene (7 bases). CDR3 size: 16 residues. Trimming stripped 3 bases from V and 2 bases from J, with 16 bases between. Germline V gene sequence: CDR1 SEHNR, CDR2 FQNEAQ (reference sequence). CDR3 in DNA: TGTGCCAGCAGCTTCGCCGGGGGGCGGGGACAAGAGACCCAGTACTTC. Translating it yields CASSFAGGRGQETQYF.

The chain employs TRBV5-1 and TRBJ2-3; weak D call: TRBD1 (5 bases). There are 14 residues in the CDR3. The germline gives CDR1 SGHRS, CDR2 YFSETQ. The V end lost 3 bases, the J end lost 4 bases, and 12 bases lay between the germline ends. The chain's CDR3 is CASSWGTKPDTQYF. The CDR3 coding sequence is TGCGCCAGCAGCTGGGGCACGAAACCAGATACGCAGTATTTT.

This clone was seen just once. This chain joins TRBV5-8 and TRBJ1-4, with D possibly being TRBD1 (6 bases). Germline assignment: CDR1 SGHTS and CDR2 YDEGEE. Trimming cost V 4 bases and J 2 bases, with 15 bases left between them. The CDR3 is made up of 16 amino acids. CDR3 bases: TGTGCCAGCAGCCTCAGGGGAAAGGGCACTAATGAAAAACTGTTTTTT. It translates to CASSLRGKGTNEKLFF.

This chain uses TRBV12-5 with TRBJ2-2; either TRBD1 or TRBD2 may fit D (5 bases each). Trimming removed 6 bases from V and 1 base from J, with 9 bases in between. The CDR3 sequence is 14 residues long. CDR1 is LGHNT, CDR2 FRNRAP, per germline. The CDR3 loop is CASGRDGNTGELFF. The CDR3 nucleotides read TGTGCTAGTGGGAGGGACGGGAACACCGGGGAGCTGTTTTTT.

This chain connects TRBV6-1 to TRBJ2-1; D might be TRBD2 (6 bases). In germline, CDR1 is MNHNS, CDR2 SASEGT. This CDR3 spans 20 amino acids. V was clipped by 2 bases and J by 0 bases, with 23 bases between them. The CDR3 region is CASSELGLPPELSSYNEQFF. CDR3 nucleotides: TGTGCCAGCAGTGAATTGGGACTCCCCCCGGAACTTAGCTCCTACAATGAGCAGTTCTTC.

The CDR3 nucleotides read TGTGCCAGCATCCCCCCCTCGGTTAGCAATCAGCCCCAGCATTTT. Its translation: CASIPPSVSNQPQHF. J is TRBJ1-5 and V is TRBV27; D not resolved. The CDR3 extends over 15 amino acids. V gave up 7 bases and J gave up 0 bases, with 13 bases separating them. The V gene's germline CDR1 is MNHEY and CDR2 SMNVEV (reference sequence).

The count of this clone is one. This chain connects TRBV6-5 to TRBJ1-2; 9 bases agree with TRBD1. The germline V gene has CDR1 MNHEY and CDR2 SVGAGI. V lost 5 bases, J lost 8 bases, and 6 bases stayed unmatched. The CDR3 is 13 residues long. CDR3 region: CASSLDRGQGYTF. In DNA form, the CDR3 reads TGTGCCAGCAGTCTGGACAGGGGTCAAGGCTACACCTTC.

The CDR3 nucleotides read TGTGCCAGTAGCCCCGGGACTAGCGGGAGTTCCTACAATGAGCAGTTCTTC. It is translated as CASSPGTSGSSYNEQFF. J is TRBJ2-1 and V is TRBV19; 14 nucleotides align to TRBD2. There are 17 residues in the CDR3. V lost 6 bases, J lost 1 base, and 5 bases stayed unmatched. Germline V gene sequence: CDR1 LNHDA, CDR2 SQIVND (reference sequence).

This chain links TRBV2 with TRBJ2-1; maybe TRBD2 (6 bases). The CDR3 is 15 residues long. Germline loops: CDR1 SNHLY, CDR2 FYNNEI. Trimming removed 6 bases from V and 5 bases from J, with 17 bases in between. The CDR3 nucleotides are TGTGCCAGCAGGAAAGCCGGGACTGAAAACAATGAGCAGTTCTTC. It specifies CASRKAGTENNEQFF.

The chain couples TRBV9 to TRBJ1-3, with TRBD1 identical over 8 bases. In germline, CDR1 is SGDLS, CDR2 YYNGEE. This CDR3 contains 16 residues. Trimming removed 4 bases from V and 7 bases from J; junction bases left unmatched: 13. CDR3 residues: CASSPPGQAGFNTIYF. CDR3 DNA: TGTGCCAGCAGCCCCCCGGGACAGGCGGGTTTCAACACCATATATTTT.

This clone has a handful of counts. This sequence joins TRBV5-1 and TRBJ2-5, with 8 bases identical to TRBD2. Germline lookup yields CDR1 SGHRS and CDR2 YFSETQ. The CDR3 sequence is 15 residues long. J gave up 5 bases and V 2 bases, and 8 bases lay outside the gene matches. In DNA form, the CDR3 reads TGCGCCAGCAGCTTAGGAGCGGGAGAGTGGGAGACCCAGTACTTC. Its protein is CASSLGAGEWETQYF.

DNA for the CDR3: TGTGCCAGCAGCCCCCTCTACGAGCAGTACTTC. It yields the protein CASSPLYEQYF. The chain joins TRBV11-2 to TRBJ2-7; no reliable D call. V was pared by 5 bases and J by 3 bases, with 5 bases between. The CDR3 runs 11 residues. The germline gives CDR1 SGHAT, CDR2 FQNNGV.

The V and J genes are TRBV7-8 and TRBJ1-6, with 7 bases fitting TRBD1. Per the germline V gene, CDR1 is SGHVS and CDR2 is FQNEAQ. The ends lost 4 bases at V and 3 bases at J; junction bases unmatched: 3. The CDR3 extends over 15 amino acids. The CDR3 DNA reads TGTGCCAGCAGCTCCGGACAGGTCTATAATTCACCCCTCCACTTT. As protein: CASSSGQVYNSPLHF.

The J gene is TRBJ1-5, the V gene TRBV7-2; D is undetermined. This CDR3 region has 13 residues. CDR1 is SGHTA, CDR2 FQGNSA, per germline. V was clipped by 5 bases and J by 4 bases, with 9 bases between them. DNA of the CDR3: TGTGCCAGCAGCAGGACGGTGAATCAGCCCCAGCATTTT. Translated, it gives CASSRTVNQPQHF.

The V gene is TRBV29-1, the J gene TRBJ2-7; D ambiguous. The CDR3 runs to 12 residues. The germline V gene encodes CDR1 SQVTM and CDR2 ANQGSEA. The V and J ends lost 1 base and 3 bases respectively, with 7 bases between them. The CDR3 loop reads CSVEADGYEQYF. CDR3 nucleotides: TGCAGCGTTGAAGCGGACGGCTACGAGCAGTACTTC.

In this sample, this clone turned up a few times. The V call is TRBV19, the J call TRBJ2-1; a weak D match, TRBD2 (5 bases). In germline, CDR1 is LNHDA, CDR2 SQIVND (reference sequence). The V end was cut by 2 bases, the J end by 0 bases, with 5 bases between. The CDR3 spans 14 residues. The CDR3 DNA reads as TGTGCCAGTAGTATACGGGGCTCCTACAATGAGCAGTTCTTC. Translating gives CASSIRGSYNEQFF.

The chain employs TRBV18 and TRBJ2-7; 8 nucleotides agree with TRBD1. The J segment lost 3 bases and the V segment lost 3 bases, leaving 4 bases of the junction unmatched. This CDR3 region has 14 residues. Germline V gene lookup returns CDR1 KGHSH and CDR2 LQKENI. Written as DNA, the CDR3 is TGTGCCAGCTCACCGGGACAGGCGGGCTACGAGCAGTACTTC. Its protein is CASSPGQAGYEQYF. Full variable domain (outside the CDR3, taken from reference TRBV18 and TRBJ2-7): NAGVMQNPRHLVRRRGQEARLRCSPMKGHSHVYWYRQLPEEGLKFMVYLQKENIIDESGMPKERFSAEFPKEGPSILRIQQVVRGDSAAYFCASSPGQAGYEQYFGPGTRLTVT.

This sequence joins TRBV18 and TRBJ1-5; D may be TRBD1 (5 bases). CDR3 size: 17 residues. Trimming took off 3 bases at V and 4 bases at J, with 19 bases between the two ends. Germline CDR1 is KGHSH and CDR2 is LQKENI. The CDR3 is CASSPGRDFGGNQPQHF. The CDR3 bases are TGTGCCAGCTCACCGGGTAGGGACTTTGGAGGGAATCAGCCCCAGCATTTT.

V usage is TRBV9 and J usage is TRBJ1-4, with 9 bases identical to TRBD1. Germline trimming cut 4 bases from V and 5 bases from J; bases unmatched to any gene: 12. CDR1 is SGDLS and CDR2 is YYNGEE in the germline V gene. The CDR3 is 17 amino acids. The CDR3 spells CASSPGTGLTPNEKLFF. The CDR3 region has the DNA TGTGCCAGCAGCCCCGGGACAGGGCTAACCCCCAATGAAAAACTGTTTTTT.

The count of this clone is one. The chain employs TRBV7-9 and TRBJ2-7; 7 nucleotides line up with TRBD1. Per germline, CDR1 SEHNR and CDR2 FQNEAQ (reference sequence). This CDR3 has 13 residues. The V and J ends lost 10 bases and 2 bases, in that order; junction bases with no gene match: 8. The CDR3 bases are TGTGCCATTTTAACAGGGGCGACCTACGAGCAGTACTTC. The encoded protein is CAILTGATYEQYF. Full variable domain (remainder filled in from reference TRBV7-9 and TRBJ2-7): DTGVSQNPRHKITKRGQNVTFRCDPISEHNRLYWYRQTLGQGPEFLTYFQNEAQLEKSRLLSDRFSAERPKGSFSTLEIQRTEQGDSAMYLCAILTGATYEQYFGPGTRLTVT.

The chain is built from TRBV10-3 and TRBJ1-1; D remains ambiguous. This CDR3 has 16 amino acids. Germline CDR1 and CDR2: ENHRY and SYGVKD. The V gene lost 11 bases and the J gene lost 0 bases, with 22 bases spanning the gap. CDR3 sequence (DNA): TGTGCCGCCACAAAGTCCCAGGTTGTAATGAACACTGAAGCTTTCTTT. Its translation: CAATKSQVVMNTEAFF.

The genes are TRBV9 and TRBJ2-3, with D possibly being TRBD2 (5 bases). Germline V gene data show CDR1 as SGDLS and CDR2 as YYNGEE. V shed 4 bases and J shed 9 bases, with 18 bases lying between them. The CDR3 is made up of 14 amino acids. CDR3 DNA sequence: TGTGCCAGCAGCCCCGGGGATTGGGAGATCACGCAGTATTTT. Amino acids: CASSPGDWEITQYF.

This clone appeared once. CDR3 region: CASSFQGGTDTQYF. For the CDR3, the DNA is TGTGCCAGCAGTTTTCAAGGGGGCACAGATACGCAGTATTTT. This chain uses TRBV11-2 with TRBJ2-3, with D tentatively TRBD1 (5 bases). CDR1 and CDR2 from the germline V gene are SGHAT and FQNNGV. The CDR3 loop spans 14 amino acids. Trimming left V 6 bases short and J 1 base short, with 11 bases between.

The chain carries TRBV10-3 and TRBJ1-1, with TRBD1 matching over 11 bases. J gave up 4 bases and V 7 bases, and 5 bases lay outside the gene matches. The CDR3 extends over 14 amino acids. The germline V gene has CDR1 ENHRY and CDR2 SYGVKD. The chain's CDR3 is CAIKFGTGGTEAFF. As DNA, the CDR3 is TGTGCCATCAAGTTCGGGACAGGGGGCACTGAAGCTTTCTTT.

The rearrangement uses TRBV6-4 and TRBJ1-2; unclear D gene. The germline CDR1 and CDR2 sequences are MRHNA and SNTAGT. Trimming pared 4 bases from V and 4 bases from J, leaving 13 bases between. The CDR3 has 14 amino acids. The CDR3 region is CASSVTPWGYGYTF. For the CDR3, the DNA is TGTGCCAGCAGTGTTACACCTTGGGGCTATGGCTACACCTTC.

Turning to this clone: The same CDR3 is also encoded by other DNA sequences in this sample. CDR3 nucleotides: TGCGCCAGCAGCTTGGTCTCAGATACGCAGTATTTT. This gives the protein CASSLVSDTQYF. This sequence joins TRBV5-1 and TRBJ2-3, with D hard to call. The V and J ends lost 0 bases and 4 bases respectively, with 3 bases between them. The CDR3 has 12 amino acids. Germline-derived CDR1 and CDR2 are SGHRS and YFSETQ. Complete variable domain (other parts from reference TRBV5-1 and TRBJ2-3): KAGVTQTPRYLIKTRGQQVTLSCSPISGHRSVSWYQQTPGQGLQFLFEYFSETQRNKGNFPGRFSGRQFSNSRSEMNVSTLELGDSALYLCASSLVSDTQYFGPGTRLTVL.

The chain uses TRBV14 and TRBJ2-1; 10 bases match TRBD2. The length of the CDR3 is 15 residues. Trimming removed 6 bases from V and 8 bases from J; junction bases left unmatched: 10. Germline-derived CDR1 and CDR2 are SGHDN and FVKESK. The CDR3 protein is CASRLPGTSVHEQFF. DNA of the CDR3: TGTGCCAGCAGACTCCCCGGGACTAGCGTCCATGAGCAGTTCTTC.

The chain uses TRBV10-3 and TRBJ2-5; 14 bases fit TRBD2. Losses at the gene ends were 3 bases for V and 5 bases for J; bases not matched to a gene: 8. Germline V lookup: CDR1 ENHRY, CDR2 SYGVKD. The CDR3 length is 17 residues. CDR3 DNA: TGTGCCATCAGTGACCCGACTAGCGGGAGGGCCGTGGAGACCCAGTACTTC. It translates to CAISDPTSGRAVETQYF.